This T cell receptor beta chain originates from a study of blood T cell repertoires in COVID-19. Repertoires were generated with immunoSEQ multiplex PCR, while TCRdb's copy carries only in-frame clones and drops some. The sample carries 100,000 or so clones, roughly 85% recorded once. Participants' reported clinical history set cohort assignment. The recovered donors of Cohort 3 showed two negative PCRs, clearance, or symptom resolution. The germline CDR1 and CDR2 sequences are LNHDA and SQIVND (reference sequence). CDR3 size: 15 residues. Trimming took 4 bases from V and 0 from J, leaving 10 bases between them.

This chain connects TRBV19 to TRBJ1-3; the D is unclear. Sequenced: PBMCs or T cells enriched from blood (not recorded which). The clonotype originates from a woman aged 45-65 years who had recovered from COVID-19. CDR3 in amino acids: CASSKRESSGNTIYF. CDR3 DNA: TGTGCCAGTAGTAAGAGGGAGAGCTCTGGAAACACCATATATTTT. The whole variable domain, remainder taken from reference TRBV19 and TRBJ1-3, is DGGITQSPKYLFRKEGQNVTLSCEQNLNHDAMYWYRQDPGQGLRLIYYSQIVNDFQKGDIAEGYSVSREKKESFPLTVTSAQKNPTAFYLCASSKRESSGNTIYFGEGSWLTVV.